Below are 21 T cell receptor beta chains sequenced from a single sample in a study of OX40 agonist ivuxolimab in advanced cancers. Profiling relied on immunoSEQ multiplex PCR, and the TCRdb table lists in-frame clones only, not all of them. This table holds roughly 93,000 clones, under 90% found once. Sequenced material: CD4+ or CD8+ T cells sorted from blood, taken in a trial of the OX40 agonist ivuxolimab. The receptors originated from an adult with an advanced solid tumor such as melanoma, head and neck, liver or kidney cancer.

This clone was seen once. The chain has TRBV19 and TRBJ1-4, with TRBD1 identical over 7 bases. From germline, CDR1 is LNHDA and CDR2 SQIVND (reference sequence). The V and J ends lost 6 bases and 8 bases, in that order; junction bases with no gene match: 6. The CDR3 is 13 amino acids. The CDR3 protein is CASRGTRGEKLFF. The DNA for the CDR3 is TGTGCCAGTAGGGGGACCAGGGGGGAAAAACTGTTTTTT.

Written as DNA, the CDR3 is TGTGCCAGCAGCATCAAGGGGGACACCATATATTTT. Its protein is CASSIKGDTIYF. The chain combines TRBV7-8 with TRBJ1-3; tentatively, D is TRBD1 (6 bases). Per germline, CDR1 SGHVS and CDR2 FQNEAQ. The CDR3 sequence is 12 residues long. With 5 bases removed from V and 8 bases from J, the gap between germline ends came to 10 bases.

The rearrangement joins TRBV19 to TRBJ1-5; D unclear. The CDR3 has 12 residues. The V end lost 9 bases, the J end lost 3 bases, and 9 bases lay between the germline ends. CDR1 is LNHDA, CDR2 SQIVND, per germline (reference sequence). DNA of the CDR3: TGTGCCAGCGAACAGAACAATCAGCCCCAGCATTTT. It encodes CASEQNNQPQHF. Supplemented by reference TRBV19 and TRBJ1-5, the full variable domain reads DGGITQSPKYLFRKEGQNVTLSCEQNLNHDAMYWYRQDPGQGLRLIYYSQIVNDFQKGDIAEGYSVSREKKESFPLTVTSAQKNPTAFYLCASEQNNQPQHFGDGTRLSIL.

This clone was picked up a small number of times. The chain uses TRBV2 and TRBJ2-6, with D unresolved. V lost 5 bases, J lost 4 bases, and 12 bases lay in between. Germline V gives CDR1 SNHLY, CDR2 FYNNEI. This CDR3 spans 15 amino acids. CDR3 in amino acids: CASSRRTSGANVLTF. The DNA of the CDR3 is TGTGCCAGCAGTCGACGGACCTCGGGGGCCAACGTCCTGACTTTC.

The chain has TRBV4-1 and TRBJ2-7; D perhaps matches TRBD2 (7 bases). The CDR3 has 18 residues. Germline V lookup: CDR1 MGHRA, CDR2 YSYEKL. The germline V and J ends were trimmed by 0 bases and 4 bases, with 22 bases remaining between them. This CDR3 reads CASSQDPARGAFVYEQYF. CDR3 in DNA: TGCGCCAGCAGCCAAGATCCGGCCCGGGGGGCTTTTGTGTACGAGCAGTACTTC.

The V gene is TRBV2, the J gene TRBJ1-1; D ambiguous. V lost 6 bases and J 2 bases, leaving 13 bases between the germline ends. This CDR3 spans 14 amino acids. CDR1 and CDR2 (germline): SNHLY, FYNNEI. The CDR3 region has the DNA TGTGCCAGCAGACGGGCCCCGAAAAACACTGAAGCTTTCTTT. Protein product: CASRRAPKNTEAFF.

In its sample, this clone was seen once. The chain is built from TRBV6-5 and TRBJ2-2; the match to TRBD1 covers 7 bases. Trimming cost V 1 base and J 5 bases; bases outside gene matches: 7. The CDR3 spans 16 residues. Germline lookup yields CDR1 MNHEY and CDR2 SVGAGI. CDR3 DNA sequence: TGTGCCAGCAGTTACTTCAGGGGGAGCGGTACCGGGGAGCTGTTTTTT. This codes for CASSYFRGSGTGELFF.

V usage is TRBV11-1 and J usage is TRBJ2-3; D remains ambiguous. CDR3 length: 19 amino acids. Trimming removed 4 bases from V and 1 base from J, with 24 bases in between. Germline-derived CDR1 and CDR2 are SGHAT and FQDESV (reference sequence). Here the CDR3 reads CASSSRPPAAEWGTDTQYF. DNA of the CDR3: TGTGCCAGCAGCTCCCGACCCCCTGCCGCGGAGTGGGGCACAGATACGCAGTATTTT. The full variable domain, rest sourced from reference TRBV11-1 and TRBJ2-3, is EAEVAQSPRYKITEKSQAVAFWCDPISGHATLYWYRQILGQGPELLVQFQDESVVDDSQLPKDRFSAERLKGVDSTLKIQPAELGDSAMYLCASSSRPPAAEWGTDTQYFGPGTRLTVL.

This chain links TRBV14 with TRBJ1-1; D gene uncertain. Germline V CDR1 and CDR2: SGHDN, FVKESK. This CDR3 contains 13 residues. V was shortened by 6 bases and J by 0 bases, with 8 bases between the two germline ends. The CDR3 bases are TGTGCCAGCAGACAACAGTTGAACACTGAAGCTTTCTTT. Translated: CASRQQLNTEAFF.

The J gene is TRBJ2-7, the V gene TRBV5-6; 7 bases map to TRBD1. The CDR3 covers 15 residues. Trimming removed 4 bases from V and 0 bases from J; junction bases left unmatched: 7. Germline V lookup: CDR1 SGHDT, CDR2 YYEEEE. DNA of the CDR3: TGTGCCAGCAGCCCGTTGGGGACAGCCTCCTACGAGCAGTACTTC. Residues: CASSPLGTASYEQYF.

This chain connects TRBV12-5 to TRBJ2-7; D remains unclear. Germline CDR1 and CDR2: LGHNT and FRNRAP. Trimming cost V 6 bases and J 5 bases, with 17 bases left between them. This CDR3 region has 14 residues. CDR3 DNA sequence: TGTGCTAGTGGGGCAGGCGCCCTTAGGGACGAGCAGTACTTC. The encoded protein is CASGAGALRDEQYF.

This chain connects TRBV19 to TRBJ2-3; 8 nucleotides line up with TRBD2. The CDR3 spans 14 residues. Germline values: CDR1 LNHDA, CDR2 SQIVND (reference sequence). J gave up 6 bases and V 3 bases, and 5 bases lay outside the gene matches. The CDR3 DNA reads as TGTGCCAGTAGTATCGGGGGGGCGTCTGATACGCAGTATTTT. Translated: CASSIGGASDTQYF.

The chain joins TRBV21-1 to TRBJ2-3; whether TRBD2, the table's D call, matches the DNA was not checked. TRBV21-1 is tagged as a pseudogene. This CDR3 is 18 amino acids long. Here the CDR3 reads CASSKTGNNGGGTDTQYF. In DNA form, the CDR3 reads TGTGCCAGCAGCAAAACTGGGAATAACGGGGGGGGCACAGATACGCAGTATTTT.

This clone came up a few times. The chain joins TRBV7-2 to TRBJ1-2; possibly TRBD1 for D (5 bases). Looked up from germline, CDR1 is SGHTA and CDR2 is FQGNSA. The CDR3 has 14 residues. V was clipped by 1 base and J by 7 bases, with 13 bases between them. CDR3 in amino acids: CASSLGQGEGGYTF. The CDR3 DNA reads TGTGCCAGCAGCTTAGGGCAGGGAGAGGGTGGCTACACCTTC.

The chain recombines TRBV5-4 with TRBJ1-4, with 7 bases lining up with TRBD1. Per the germline V gene, CDR1 is SGHNT and CDR2 is YYREEE (reference sequence). The CDR3 runs 14 residues. Losses at the gene ends were 4 bases for V and 5 bases for J; bases not matched to a gene: 5. In nucleotides, the CDR3 is TGTGCCAGCAGCCCGGGACAGATCAATGAAAAACTGTTTTTT. This encodes CASSPGQINEKLFF.

This clone was counted a single time. This rearrangement joins TRBV29-1 to TRBJ1-2, with a tentative D call TRBD1 (5 bases). The CDR3 is 15 amino acids. V lost 3 bases and J 8 bases, leaving 22 bases between the germline ends. Looked up from germline, CDR1 is SQVTM and CDR2 is ANQGSEA. Here the CDR3 reads CSVDLPLGGDKGYTF. The CDR3, as DNA: TGCAGCGTTGATTTGCCCCTCGGGGGGGATAAGGGCTACACCTTC. Complete variable domain (other parts from reference TRBV29-1 and TRBJ1-2): SAVISQKPSRDICQRGTSLTIQCQVDSQVTMMFWYRQQPGQSLTLIATANQGSEATYESGFVIDKFPISRPNLTFSTLTVSNMSPEDSSIYLCSVDLPLGGDKGYTFGSGTRLTVV.

J is TRBJ2-5 and V is TRBV7-2; D unclear. The closer fit of TRBJ2-7 to the DNA end suggests the J call may be wrong. The germline gives CDR1 SGHTA, CDR2 FQGNSA. This CDR3 is built from 14 residues. CDR3 residues: CASSLAYGHYEQYF. The CDR3 nucleotides are TGTGCCAGCAGCTTAGCATACGGCCACTACGAGCAGTACTTC.

The chain couples TRBV10-2 to TRBJ2-1; no firm D call. The CDR3 totals 12 residues. Trimming pared 7 bases from V and 2 bases from J, leaving 6 bases between. Germline V CDR1 and CDR2: WSHSY, SAAADI. CDR3 in amino acids: CASTSAYNEQFF. The DNA of the CDR3 is TGCGCCAGCACCAGCGCCTACAATGAGCAGTTCTTC.

The chain is built from TRBV6-6 and TRBJ2-5; D is undetermined. This CDR3 contains 12 residues. Germline V gene sequence: CDR1 MNHNY, CDR2 SVGAGI (reference sequence). Deletions cut 5 bases from V and 5 bases from J, with 9 bases between. The CDR3 nucleotides read TGTGCCAGCAGTCGCAGCCTGGAGACCCAGTACTTC. Encoded protein: CASSRSLETQYF.

The chain recombines TRBV4-3 with TRBJ2-6; D call uncertain. There are 16 residues in the CDR3. V lost 0 bases and J lost 1, with 7 bases in between. The V gene's germline CDR1 is LGHNA and CDR2 YSLEER. As DNA, the CDR3 is TGCGCCAGCAGCCAAGAACCCGGGTCTGGGGCCAACGTCCTGACTTTC. Amino acid sequence: CASSQEPGSGANVLTF.

The chain uses TRBV7-3 and TRBJ2-2; 7 nucleotides match TRBD1. J gave up 4 bases and V 5 bases, and 7 bases lay outside the gene matches. Germline V gene sequence: CDR1 SGHTA, CDR2 FQGTGA. The CDR3 has 15 amino acids. CDR3 nucleotides: TGTGCCAGCAGCCTCACAGGGGTGGGCACCGGGGAGCTGTTTTTT. Translation: CASSLTGVGTGELFF. The variable domain in full, with the rest retrieved from reference TRBV7-3 and TRBJ2-2, is GAGVSQTPSNKVTEKGKYVELRCDPISGHTALYWYRQSLGQGPEFLIYFQGTGAADDSGLPNDRFFAVRPEGSVSTLKIQRTERGDSAVYLCASSLTGVGTGELFFGEGSRLTVL.